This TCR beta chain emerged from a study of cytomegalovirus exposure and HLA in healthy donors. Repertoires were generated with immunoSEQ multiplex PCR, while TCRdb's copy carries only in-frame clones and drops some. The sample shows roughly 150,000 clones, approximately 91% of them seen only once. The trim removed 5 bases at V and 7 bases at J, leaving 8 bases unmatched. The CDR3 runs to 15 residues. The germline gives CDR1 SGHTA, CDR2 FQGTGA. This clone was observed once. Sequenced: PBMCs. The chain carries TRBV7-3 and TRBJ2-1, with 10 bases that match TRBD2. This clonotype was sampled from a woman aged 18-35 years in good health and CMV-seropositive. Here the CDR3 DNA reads TGTGCCAGCAGCCTAGAGGGGACTAGCGCAAATGAGCAGTTCTTC. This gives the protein CASSLEGTSANEQFF.